This T cell receptor (beta chain) was sequenced in a study of T-cell reconstitution after alpha-beta-depleted transplantation in children. General study findings and limits: There were some patients whose high TCRbeta diversity at day 60 came from surviving recipient T cells and thymic progenitors. Expanded clones from the graft, numbering several hundred, reportedly supplied alpha-beta T cells about two months after transplant. T-cell numbers and diversity, one year after transplant, stemmed largely from T cells that were newly produced.

This clonotype appeared a few times. What it binds is unknown. A TCRbeta library incorporating unique molecular identifiers was prepared. One entry per CDR3 protein results from TCRdb running MiXCR on the PCR reads. The top ten hold 0.65% to 0.9% of the sample, which has 550,000 to 800,000 distinct CDR3 sequences, over 10% seen once. In germline, CDR1 is LGHNA, CDR2 YNFKEQ. CDR3 size: 14 residues. V was clipped by 1 base and J by 4 bases, with 9 bases between them. The origin of this receptor is a girl aged 2-9 years with congenital amegakaryocytic thrombocytopenia, due to receive a stem cell transplant. V and J are TRBV4-2 and TRBJ2-3; tentatively, D is TRBD2 (5 bases). The sample was PBMCs, taken before TCRalphabeta/CD19-depleted stem cell transplant. CDR3 DNA: TGTGCCAGCAGCCAAGGGCGGGCCGCAGATACGCAGTATTTT. Its translation: CASSQGRAADTQYF.